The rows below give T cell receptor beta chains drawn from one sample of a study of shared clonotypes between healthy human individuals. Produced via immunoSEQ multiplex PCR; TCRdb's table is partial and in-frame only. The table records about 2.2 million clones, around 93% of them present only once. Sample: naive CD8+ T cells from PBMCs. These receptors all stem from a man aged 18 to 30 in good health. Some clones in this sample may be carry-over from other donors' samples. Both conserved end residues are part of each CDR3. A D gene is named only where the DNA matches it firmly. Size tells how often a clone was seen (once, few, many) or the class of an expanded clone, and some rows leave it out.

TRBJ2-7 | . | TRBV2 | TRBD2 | TGTGCCAGCAGTGAGGGACTAGCGGGATACGAGCAGTACTTC | CASSEGLAGYEQYF
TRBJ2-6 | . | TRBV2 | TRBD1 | TGTGCCAGCAGCTTTTTGGGACAGGGGGCCAACCCCTCTGGGGCCAACGTCCTGACTTTC | CASSFLGQGANPSGANVLTF
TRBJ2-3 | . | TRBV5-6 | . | TGTGCCAGCAGCGATGGACTGACGGTCCCCACAGATACGCAGTATTTT | CASSDGLTVPTDTQYF
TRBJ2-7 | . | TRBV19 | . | TGTGCCAGTAGTACCGCTCCCGGACAGCACTACGAGCAGTACTTC | CASSTAPGQHYEQYF
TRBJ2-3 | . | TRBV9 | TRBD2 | TGTGCCAGCAGCGTAGTGTCTAGCGGGCGCACAGATACGCAGTATTTT | CASSVVSSGRTDTQYF
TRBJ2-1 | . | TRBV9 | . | TGTGCCAGCAGCGTAGGACCCGGGCAACCCGACAATGAGCAGTTCTTC | CASSVGPGQPDNEQFF
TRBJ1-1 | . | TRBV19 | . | TGTGCCAGTAGCTGGGGCGGAACGAACACTGAAGCTTTCTTT | CASSWGGTNTEAFF
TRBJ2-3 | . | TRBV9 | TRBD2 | TGTGCCAGCAGCGCGGGACTAGCGATTTCAGATACGCAGTATTTT | CASSAGLAISDTQYF
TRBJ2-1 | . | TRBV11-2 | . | TGTGCCAGCAGCCCCGGCAAGGGTGCCTACAATGAGCAGTTCTTC | CASSPGKGAYNEQFF
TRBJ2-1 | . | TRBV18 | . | TGTGCCAGCTCACCATCCAGGCTAACCCCTGGTGAGCAGTTCTTC | CASSPSRLTPGEQFF
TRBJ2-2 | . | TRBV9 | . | TGTGCCAGCAGCGTATCCGGCGGGCGGGGGAACACCGGGGAGCTGTTTTTT | CASSVSGGRGNTGELFF
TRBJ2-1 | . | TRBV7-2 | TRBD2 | TGTGCCAGCAGCTTAGCCCCCACCCTAGCGGGAGATATGTTCTTC | CASSLAPTLAGDMFF
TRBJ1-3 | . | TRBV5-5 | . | TGTGCCAGCAGCTTGGTCCAGCTCCCCTTGTTTGGACACACCATATATTTT | CASSLVQLPLFGHTIYF
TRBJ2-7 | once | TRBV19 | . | TGTGCCAGTAGTGCTCGACAGTCCTACGAGCAGTACTTC | CASSARQSYEQYF
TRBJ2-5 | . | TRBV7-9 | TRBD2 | TGTGCCAGCAGCCGCAGGACTAGCGGGGGGGGAGAGACCCAGTACTTC | CASSRRTSGGGETQYF
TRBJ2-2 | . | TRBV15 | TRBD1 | TGTGCCACCAGCACCGGATACGAAGTGGGGACAGGGCGAGAACCCGGGGAGCTGTTTTTT | CATSTGYEVGTGREPGELFF
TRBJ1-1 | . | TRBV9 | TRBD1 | TGTGCCAGCAGCCCCCGGACAGGGGGTCTCACTGAAGCTTTCTTT | CASSPRTGGLTEAFF
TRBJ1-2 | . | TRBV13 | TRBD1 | TGTGCCAGCAGCGAACCGGGACAGTCCAACTATGGCTACACCTTC | CASSEPGQSNYGYTF
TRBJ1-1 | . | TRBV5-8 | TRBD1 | TGTGCCAGCAGCCCTGCCGACAGGGAGGTCACTGAAGCTTTCTTT | CASSPADREVTEAFF
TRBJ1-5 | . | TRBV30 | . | TGTGCCTGGAGTGTTGGGCAGGGCGATCAGCCCCAGCATTTT | CAWSVGQGDQPQHF
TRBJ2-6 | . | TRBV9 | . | TGTGCCAGCAGCCCCCCCTCTGGGGCCAACGTCCTGACTTTC | CASSPPSGANVLTF
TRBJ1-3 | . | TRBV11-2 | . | TGTGCCAGCAGCTTCGATGCCGGGACGTATCTCGGGAACACCATATATTTT | CASSFDAGTYLGNTIYF